A single sample is the source of the 27 T cell receptor beta chains below, sequenced in a study of blood T cell repertoires in COVID-19. Here immunoSEQ multiplex PCR was the method, and the copy in TCRdb shows in-frame clones only, minus some. The data show 68,000 or so clones, with approximately 89% seen just once and roughly 8% held by the top ten. Sequencing was performed on peripheral blood. All receptors derive from a man in his forties or fifties with active COVID-19.

V and J are TRBV30 and TRBJ2-3, with 8 bases fitting TRBD2. This CDR3 is 15 amino acids long. V gave up 2 bases and J gave up 0 bases; unmatched junction bases: 4. Germline values: CDR1 GTSNPN, CDR2 SVGIG (reference sequence). The CDR3 region has the DNA TGTGCCTGGAGTTATAGCGGGACCAGCACAGATACGCAGTATTTT. Translation gives CAWSYSGTSTDTQYF.

The chain links TRBV6-5 to TRBJ2-5, with a weak D call TRBD2 (6 bases). The CDR3 runs to 14 residues. Germline CDR1 is MNHEY and CDR2 is SVGAGI. The V and J ends lost 6 bases and 2 bases respectively, with 13 bases between them. Written as DNA, the CDR3 is TGTGCCAGCAGCGGTGGGGGGATTCAAGAGACCCAGTACTTC. Residues: CASSGGGIQETQYF.

This clone was seen a single time. The chain has TRBV2 and TRBJ2-3; 9 positions match TRBD2. V lost 2 bases, J lost 4 bases, and 4 bases stayed unmatched. Germline V lookup: CDR1 SNHLY, CDR2 FYNNEI. This CDR3 comprises 15 residues. The CDR3 spells CASSEQRGVPDTQYF. The CDR3 region has the DNA TGTGCCAGCAGTGAACAGCGGGGGGTTCCAGATACGCAGTATTTT.

The chain has TRBV19 and TRBJ2-7, with TRBD1 matching over 7 bases. The CDR3 loop spans 13 amino acids. Losses at the gene ends were 4 bases for V and 3 bases for J; bases not matched to a gene: 3. The V gene's germline CDR1 is LNHDA and CDR2 SQIVND (reference sequence). CDR3 amino acids: CASSRDSYYEQYF. CDR3 nucleotide sequence: TGTGCCAGTAGTAGGGACAGTTACTACGAGCAGTACTTC.

This sequence joins TRBV14 and TRBJ1-6; the D is unclear. The V gene's germline CDR1 is SGHDN and CDR2 FVKESK. The CDR3 has 15 amino acids. V lost 1 base and J lost 6, with 10 bases in between. CDR3 in DNA: TGTGCCAGCAGCCAAGCATTGGGCTCTAATTCACCCCTCCACTTT. This codes for CASSQALGSNSPLHF.

The J gene is TRBJ1-2, the V gene TRBV6-5; TRBD1 is a possible D gene (6 bases). Trimming cost V 6 bases and J 2 bases, with 10 bases left between them. CDR1 and CDR2 from the germline V gene are MNHEY and SVGAGI. The length of the CDR3 is 13 residues. The CDR3 coding sequence is TGTGCCAGCAGAGCCACAGGGAACTATGGCTACACCTTC. It translates to CASRATGNYGYTF.

V is TRBV5-6 and J is TRBJ2-1; 11 nucleotides agree with TRBD2. V lost 0 bases, J lost 2 bases, and 7 bases stayed unmatched. CDR1 is SGHDT and CDR2 is YYEEEE in the germline V gene. This CDR3 contains 18 residues. The CDR3 coding sequence is TGTGCCAGCAGCTTGGAGGTAGCGGGGGGGCTTGCCTACAATGAGCAGTTCTTC. It yields the protein CASSLEVAGGLAYNEQFF.

This sequence joins TRBV11-2 and TRBJ1-3, with a weak D call TRBD1 (6 bases). Trimming pared 4 bases from V and 0 bases from J, leaving 10 bases between. Germline assignment: CDR1 SGHAT and CDR2 FQNNGV. This CDR3 contains 15 residues. CDR3 in DNA: TGTGCCAGCAGCTACCTACAGGGCTCTGGAAACACCATATATTTT. This sequence encodes CASSYLQGSGNTIYF.

This clone was seen once. The chain is built from TRBV27 and TRBJ1-6, with D possibly matching TRBD1 (5 bases). V dropped 6 bases and J dropped 10 bases, with 22 bases sitting between them. CDR3 size: 16 residues. CDR1 is MNHEY and CDR2 is SMNVEV in the germline V gene (reference sequence). CDR3 sequence (DNA): TGTGCCAGCAGCCCGGACGGGGGAGGCTTTGGCTCACCCCTCCACTTT. This codes for CASSPDGGGFGSPLHF.

This rearrangement joins TRBV9 to TRBJ2-5, with no clear D. The V gene's germline CDR1 is SGDLS and CDR2 YYNGEE. The CDR3 consists of 14 residues. The V end lost 4 bases, the J end lost 4 bases, and 14 bases lay between the germline ends. The CDR3 nucleotides read TGTGCCAGCAGCCCTTACTCCGGCGGAGAGACCCAGTACTTC. This encodes CASSPYSGGETQYF.

The V call is TRBV11-2, the J call TRBJ2-7; possibly TRBD1 for D (5 bases). Trimming stripped 6 bases from V and 6 bases from J, with 12 bases between. Looked up from germline, CDR1 is SGHAT and CDR2 is FQNNGV. The CDR3 loop spans 12 amino acids. DNA for the CDR3: TGTGCCAGCAGTCGAGAAGGGGCCGAGCAGTACTTC. Translation: CASSREGAEQYF.

The V and J genes are TRBV25-1 and TRBJ1-2, with 7 bases that match TRBD1. V lost 6 bases and J lost 2; bases outside the gene matches: 3. The CDR3 totals 13 residues. Germline CDR1 MGHDK, CDR2 SYGVNS. CDR3 sequence (DNA): TGTGCCAGCAGAGAGGGGGCGAACTATGGCTACACCTTC. Its protein is CASREGANYGYTF.

This chain joins TRBV7-9 and TRBJ1-1; 7 nucleotides align to TRBD1. CDR3 length: 18 residues. CDR1 and CDR2 (germline): SEHNR, FQNEAQ (reference sequence). V lost 4 bases to trimming and J lost 8 bases; unmatched junction nucleotides: 22. The CDR3: CASSYPRTSDEEGGEAFF. DNA of the CDR3: TGTGCCAGCAGCTACCCCAGAACCTCAGATGAGGAAGGGGGCGAAGCTTTCTTT.

The chain recombines TRBV18 with TRBJ2-7; no reliable D call. CDR1 and CDR2 from the germline V gene are KGHSH and LQKENI. V gave up 6 bases and J gave up 0 bases, with 9 bases separating them. The CDR3 extends over 13 amino acids. The CDR3 loop reads CASSSTSSYEQYF. The DNA of the CDR3 is TGTGCCAGCTCGTCGACTTCCTCCTACGAGCAGTACTTC.

The chain couples TRBV7-2 to TRBJ2-1; maybe TRBD2 (7 bases). V shed 1 base and J shed 4 bases, with 11 bases lying between them. Germline CDR1 is SGHTA and CDR2 is FQGNSA. This CDR3 contains 15 residues. CDR3 sequence: CASSLGGGAYNEQFF. DNA for the CDR3: TGTGCCAGCAGCTTAGGTGGGGGGGCTTACAATGAGCAGTTCTTC. Looking up the rest from reference TRBV7-2 and TRBJ2-1 gives the full variable domain: GAGVSQSPSNKVTEKGKDVELRCDPISGHTALYWYRQSLGQGLEFLIYFQGNSAPDKSGLPSDRFSAERTGGSVSTLTIQRTQQEDSAVYLCASSLGGGAYNEQFFGPGTRLTVL.

This chain joins TRBV6-2 or TRBV6-3 and TRBJ1-2; 8 bases map to TRBD1. Looked up from germline, CDR1 is MNHEY and CDR2 is SVGEGT. The V segment lost 2 bases and the J segment 2 bases; nucleotides outside the gene matches: 4. This CDR3 has 15 residues. The CDR3 protein is CASSYARGQNYGYTF. For the CDR3, the DNA is TGTGCCAGCAGTTACGCCAGGGGGCAAAACTATGGCTACACCTTC.

The chain couples TRBV7-9 to TRBJ2-1; possible D gene TRBD2, 6 bases. Trimming stripped 1 base from V and 7 bases from J, with 8 bases between. The CDR3 runs to 13 residues. CDR1 and CDR2 from the germline V gene are SEHNR and FQNEAQ (reference sequence). CDR3 nucleotide sequence: TGTGCCAGCAGCTTAGGGGCGGGGAATGAGCAGTTCTTC. Translation: CASSLGAGNEQFF.

This clone was seen a single time. V usage is TRBV7-6 and J usage is TRBJ2-1; 7 bases are a match to TRBD2. Germline loops: CDR1 SGHVS, CDR2 FNYEAQ. V lost 5 bases, J lost 4 bases, and 8 bases stayed unmatched. This CDR3 has 15 amino acids. CDR3 residues: CASSHSGGGYNEQFF. DNA for the CDR3: TGTGCCAGCAGCCACTCTGGCGGGGGATACAATGAGCAGTTCTTC.

V gene TRBV7-9 combines with J gene TRBJ2-7; 9 bases match TRBD1. V was clipped by 4 bases and J by 7 bases; unmatched bases: 5. CDR1 and CDR2 from the germline V gene are SEHNR and FQNEAQ (reference sequence). This CDR3 is built from 13 residues. The CDR3: CASSSQGAGEQYF. In DNA form, the CDR3 reads TGTGCCAGCAGCTCACAGGGGGCAGGGGAGCAGTACTTC.

The chain combines TRBV28 with TRBJ2-3, with D possibly TRBD1 on 5 matching bases. The CDR3 extends over 12 amino acids. The V gene's germline CDR1 is MDHEN and CDR2 SYDVKM. V gave up 2 bases and J gave up 10 bases, with 10 bases separating them. The DNA of the CDR3 is TGTGCCAGCAGTTTACAAGAAGGGGCGCAGTATTTT. Its protein is CASSLQEGAQYF.

V is TRBV19 and J is TRBJ1-5; TRBD1 agrees at 9 bases. V lost 6 bases and J lost 7; bases outside the gene matches: 4. From germline, CDR1 is LNHDA and CDR2 SQIVND (reference sequence). There are 13 residues in the CDR3. The CDR3 region is CASRDRGIQPQHF. DNA for the CDR3: TGTGCCAGTAGGGACAGGGGTATACAGCCCCAGCATTTT.

This chain connects TRBV7-3 to TRBJ1-1; perhaps TRBD1 as D (5 bases). The CDR3 runs 14 residues. Germline CDR1 reads SGHTA; CDR2 reads FQGTGA. The V and J ends lost 0 bases and 3 bases respectively, with 8 bases between them. CDR3 loop: CASSLTGTHTEAFF. In DNA, the CDR3 is TGTGCCAGCAGCTTAACTGGGACTCACACTGAAGCTTTCTTT.

The CDR3 sequence: CASGWGQTNEKLFF. The CDR3 DNA follows: TGTGCTAGTGGCTGGGGACAGACTAATGAAAAACTGTTTTTT. V and J are TRBV12-5 and TRBJ1-4; 7 nucleotides agree with TRBD1. With 6 bases clipped from V and 2 bases from J, the junction kept 3 bases outside the gene matches. This CDR3 region has 14 residues. Germline CDR1 LGHNT, CDR2 FRNRAP.

This clone turned up a few times. The V gene is TRBV12-3 or TRBV12-4, the J gene TRBJ1-5; D not certain. Trimming left V 6 bases short and J 2 bases short, with 5 bases between. The CDR3 is made up of 12 amino acids. The CDR3 DNA follows: TGTGCCAGCAGCGGAGGCAATCAGCCCCAGCATTTT. Amino acid sequence: CASSGGNQPQHF.

The chain carries TRBV4-2 and TRBJ2-5; 13 bases agree with TRBD2. This CDR3 is built from 15 residues. Germline loops: CDR1 LGHNA, CDR2 YNFKEQ. V was clipped by 4 bases and J by 2 bases; unmatched bases: 1. CDR3 sequence: CASSRTSGGQETQYF. The CDR3 DNA follows: TGTGCCAGCAGCCGGACTAGCGGGGGACAAGAGACCCAGTACTTC.

The chain combines TRBV4-2 with TRBJ1-2, with TRBD1 matching 7 bases. Germline CDR1 and CDR2: LGHNA and YNFKEQ. V trimming: 6 bases; J trimming: 2 bases; junction bases outside the gene matches: 3. This CDR3 is built from 13 residues. The CDR3 loop reads CASSQTGNYGYTF. The CDR3 DNA follows: TGTGCCAGCAGTCAGACAGGGAACTATGGCTACACCTTC.

This rearrangement joins TRBV5-1 to TRBJ1-2, with 7 bases fitting TRBD1. V lost 0 bases, J lost 4 bases, and 9 bases stayed unmatched. The CDR3 is made up of 16 amino acids. Germline assignment: CDR1 SGHRS and CDR2 YFSETQ. The CDR3: CASSLAVGQGVYGYTF. The CDR3 DNA sequence: TGCGCCAGCAGCTTGGCCGTTGGTCAGGGGGTCTATGGCTACACCTTC.